These 22 T cell receptor beta chains came from one sample sequenced in a study of lymphopenia after photon versus proton radiotherapy. Measured with immunoSEQ multiplex PCR; TCRdb has only the in-frame clones, and not every one. The table includes about 26,000 clones, 75% to 90% detected once. The material was peripheral blood, obtained from a patient treated with photon-based radiotherapy. The receptors come from a young man with gastric cancer.

The chain couples TRBV11-2 to TRBJ2-2; TRBD2 is a possible D gene (5 bases). Trimming stripped 2 bases from V and 0 bases from J, with 10 bases between. The CDR3 consists of 16 residues. CDR1 and CDR2 (germline): SGHAT, FQNNGV. This CDR3 reads CASSLLASSNTGELFF. The CDR3 region has the DNA TGTGCCAGCAGCTTACTCGCTAGCTCGAACACCGGGGAGCTGTTTTTT.

The rearrangement links TRBV19 to TRBJ2-5; TRBD1 aligns across 7 bases. The germline gives CDR1 LNHDA, CDR2 SQIVND (reference sequence). The CDR3 spans 14 residues. With V trimmed by 5 bases and J by 1 base, 4 bases remained unmatched. The CDR3 bases are TGTGCCAGTAGTGACGACAGGGCCCAAGAGACCCAGTACTTC. Amino acid sequence: CASSDDRAQETQYF.

The chain is built from TRBV14 and TRBJ2-7; D perhaps matches TRBD2 (6 bases). The germline V gene encodes CDR1 SGHDN and CDR2 FVKESK. There are 15 residues in the CDR3. The germline V and J ends were trimmed by 3 bases and 3 bases, with 15 bases remaining between them. The CDR3 region is CASSQPRGSGYEQYF. CDR3 nucleotide sequence: TGTGCCAGCAGCCAGCCCCGGGGGAGCGGCTACGAGCAGTACTTC.

This chain uses TRBV6-4 with TRBJ2-3; 7 bases align to TRBD1. V lost 0 bases and J lost 2; bases outside the gene matches: 2. Germline V gives CDR1 MRHNA, CDR2 SNTAGT. The CDR3 is 15 residues long. As DNA, the CDR3 is TGTGCCAGCAGTGACTCGACAGGGCACACAGATACGCAGTATTTT. Its protein is CASSDSTGHTDTQYF.

The V and J genes are TRBV28 and TRBJ2-5; 7 bases agree with TRBD1. CDR3 length: 15 amino acids. Germline V lookup: CDR1 MDHEN, CDR2 SYDVKM. Trimming took 6 bases from V and 3 from J; bases not matched to a gene: 10. The DNA of the CDR3 is TGTGCCAGCAGCCTCGAGACAGGGAAGGAAGAGACCCAGTACTTC. This translates into CASSLETGKEETQYF. The variable domain in full, completed from reference TRBV28 and TRBJ2-5, reads DVKVTQSSRYLVKRTGEKVFLECVQDMDHENMFWYRQDPGLGLRLIYFSYDVKMKEKGDIPEGYSVSREKKERFSLILESASTNQTSMYLCASSLETGKEETQYFGPGTRLLVL.

V gene TRBV6-6 combines with J gene TRBJ2-3, with D possibly TRBD1 on 6 matching bases. Between the trimmed V and J ends, which lost 0 bases and 7 bases, there was a span of 14 bases. CDR1 and CDR2 from the germline V gene are MNHNY and SVGAGI (reference sequence). There are 15 residues in the CDR3. The CDR3 reads CASSYSKQGMNTQYF. CDR3 nucleotide sequence: TGTGCCAGCAGTTACTCGAAGCAGGGGATGAATACGCAGTATTTT.

The V call is TRBV7-2, the J call TRBJ2-6, with 9 bases that match TRBD1. V trimming: 3 bases; J trimming: 2 bases; junction bases outside the gene matches: 5. The CDR3 totals 17 residues. The germline V gene has CDR1 SGHTA and CDR2 FQGNSA. This CDR3 is CASSFTGGTPGANVLTF. For the CDR3, the DNA is TGTGCCAGCAGCTTTACAGGGGGCACTCCTGGGGCCAACGTCCTGACTTTC.

This chain connects TRBV7-3 to TRBJ1-1; D is unresolved. This CDR3 comprises 14 residues. V lost 3 bases and J 6 bases, leaving 14 bases between the germline ends. Germline lookup yields CDR1 SGHTA and CDR2 FQGTGA. CDR3 protein: CASSFEPGDPEAFF. CDR3 in DNA: TGTGCCAGCAGCTTCGAGCCAGGTGACCCTGAAGCTTTCTTT.

To note about this clone: Since a much larger clone is just one base distant, this may be a read error. This chain uses TRBV6-1 with TRBJ2-2, with TRBD1 matching 8 bases. There are 14 residues in the CDR3. Germline CDR1 MNHNS, CDR2 SASEGT. CDR3 sequence: CASSRQGNTRELFF. For the CDR3, the DNA is TGTGCCAGCAGTCGACAGGGGAACACCAGGGAGCTGTTTTTT.

This clone was seen once. Compared with germline, one end of the junction differs, possibly owing to a read error. The CDR3 loop is CATSKTGPPF. The CDR3, as DNA: TGTGCCACCAGCAAGACCGGGCCCCCTTTT. V and J are TRBV15 and TRBJ1-6; D unclear. This CDR3 contains 10 residues. CDR1 LNHNV and CDR2 YYDKDF come from the germline V gene (reference sequence).

This clone is classed as medium-sized (0.01 to 0.1%). The J gene is TRBJ1-2, the V gene TRBV5-8; D may be TRBD1 (5 bases). The CDR3 extends over 13 amino acids. The V and J ends lost 10 bases and 4 bases respectively, with 17 bases between them. CDR1 and CDR2 (germline): SGHTS, YDEGEE. CDR3 sequence reads: CAGPEGTVYGYTF. The CDR3 DNA sequence: TGTGCCGGACCCGAAGGGACCGTCTATGGCTACACCTTC.

The V and J genes are TRBV9 and TRBJ2-7; 9 nucleotides match TRBD1. Losses at the gene ends were 2 bases for V and 4 bases for J; bases not matched to a gene: 10. Germline V lookup: CDR1 SGDLS, CDR2 YYNGEE. The CDR3 loop spans 16 amino acids. CDR3 amino acids: CASSVGRDRAPYEQYF. The CDR3 DNA reads TGTGCCAGCAGCGTCGGCCGGGACAGGGCTCCGTACGAGCAGTACTTC.

V usage is TRBV10-3 and J usage is TRBJ2-1, with 11 bases that match TRBD2. Germline V gene data show CDR1 as ENHRY and CDR2 as SYGVKD. V was clipped by 6 bases and J by 2 bases; unmatched bases: 0. The CDR3 spans 14 residues. The CDR3 DNA reads as TGTGCCATCAGACTAGCGGGGGCCTACAATGAGCAGTTCTTC. This translates into CAIRLAGAYNEQFF.

The sample holds one count of this clone. V gene TRBV7-9 combines with J gene TRBJ2-7; D unclear. The CDR3 has 15 residues. Trimming cost V 5 bases and J 1 base, with 15 bases left between them. Germline CDR1 reads SEHNR; CDR2 reads FQNEAQ (reference sequence). CDR3 residues: CASSHHTVGSYEQYF. The CDR3 bases are TGTGCCAGCAGCCACCACACGGTGGGGTCCTACGAGCAGTACTTC.

As DNA, the CDR3 is TGTGCCAGCACCCCATCCGGGACAGTCATCTCCTACGAGCAGTACTTC. This sequence encodes CASTPSGTVISYEQYF. The rearrangement joins TRBV28 to TRBJ2-7, with TRBD1 matching 7 bases. The CDR3 has 16 residues. CDR1 MDHEN and CDR2 SYDVKM come from the germline V gene. The V and J ends lost 7 bases and 0 bases, in that order; junction bases with no gene match: 12.

This chain joins TRBV28 and TRBJ2-7, with no clear D. Trimming pared 11 bases from V and 1 base from J, leaving 15 bases between. Germline values: CDR1 MDHEN, CDR2 SYDVKM. The CDR3 contains 13 residues. In nucleotides, the CDR3 is TGTGCCGTTTCACGCGGCCGTTCCTACGAGCAGTACTTC. Protein sequence: CAVSRGRSYEQYF. The full variable domain, completed using reference TRBV28 and TRBJ2-7, is DVKVTQSSRYLVKRTGEKVFLECVQDMDHENMFWYRQDPGLGLRLIYFSYDVKMKEKGDIPEGYSVSREKKERFSLILESASTNQTSMYLCAVSRGRSYEQYFGPGTRLTVT.

The chain couples TRBV7-3 to TRBJ2-3, with TRBD2 as a possible D gene (6 bases). Germline values: CDR1 SGHTA, CDR2 FQGTGA. CDR3 length: 14 residues. V was shortened by 3 bases and J by 2 bases, with 9 bases between the two germline ends. DNA for the CDR3: TGTGCCAGCAGCTTTAGCGGAGTCACAGATACGCAGTATTTT. Amino acids: CASSFSGVTDTQYF.

V usage is TRBV7-9 and J usage is TRBJ2-7, with 7 bases matching TRBD1. Trimming at V came to 6 bases and at J to 4 bases, leaving 6 bases not matched to a gene. CDR3 length: 13 amino acids. Germline loops: CDR1 SEHNR, CDR2 FQNEAQ (reference sequence). The CDR3 is CASRRTGAYEQYF. CDR3 nucleotide sequence: TGTGCCAGCAGACGGACAGGAGCATACGAGCAGTACTTC. Using reference TRBV7-9 and TRBJ2-7 for the parts outside the CDR3, the full variable domain is DTGVSQNPRHKITKRGQNVTFRCDPISEHNRLYWYRQTLGQGPEFLTYFQNEAQLEKSRLLSDRFSAERPKGSFSTLEIQRTEQGDSAMYLCASRRTGAYEQYFGPGTRLTVT.

V gene TRBV6-1 combines with J gene TRBJ1-2; D is unclear. V was trimmed by 2 bases and J by 4 bases, leaving 11 bases between them. Germline V gene data show CDR1 as MNHNS and CDR2 as SASEGT. The CDR3 sequence is 14 residues long. DNA of the CDR3: TGTGCCAGCAGTGAACCCCGGATGCTCTATGGCTACACCTTC. Its translation: CASSEPRMLYGYTF.

Comment on this clone: This same CDR3 is encoded by further DNA sequences in the sample. J is TRBJ1-1 and V is TRBV11-1; D gene ambiguous. CDR3 length equals 15 residues. Deletions cut 6 bases from V and 1 base from J, with 15 bases between. CDR1 SGHAT and CDR2 FQDESV come from the germline V gene (reference sequence). This chain's CDR3 is CASSPPWVGNTEAFF. CDR3 DNA sequence: TGTGCCAGCAGTCCCCCCTGGGTGGGGAACACTGAAGCTTTCTTT.

The V call is TRBV11-3, the J call TRBJ1-5; D unclear. V was shortened by 3 bases and J by 0 bases, with 6 bases between the two germline ends. The CDR3 contains 14 residues. The germline V gene has CDR1 SGHNT and CDR2 YENEEA. The CDR3 DNA reads as TGTGCCAGCAGCTTTTCTAATAGCAATCAGCCCCAGCATTTT. It translates to CASSFSNSNQPQHF. The full variable domain, with the rest looked up from reference TRBV11-3 and TRBJ1-5, is EAGVVQSPRYKIIEKKQPVAFWCNPISGHNTLYWYLQNLGQGPELLIRYENEEAVDDSQLPKDRFSAERLKGVDSTLKIQPAELGDSAVYLCASSFSNSNQPQHFGDGTRLSIL.

The rearrangement uses TRBV19 and TRBJ2-7; 15 bases align to TRBD2. Germline CDR1 and CDR2: LNHDA and SQIVND (reference sequence). V lost 7 bases, J lost 1 base, and 14 bases stayed unmatched. The CDR3 spans 19 residues. CDR3 residues: CASIPPGLAGGVLSYEQYF. CDR3 sequence (DNA): TGTGCCAGTATCCCTCCGGGACTAGCGGGAGGTGTCTTATCCTACGAGCAGTACTTC.